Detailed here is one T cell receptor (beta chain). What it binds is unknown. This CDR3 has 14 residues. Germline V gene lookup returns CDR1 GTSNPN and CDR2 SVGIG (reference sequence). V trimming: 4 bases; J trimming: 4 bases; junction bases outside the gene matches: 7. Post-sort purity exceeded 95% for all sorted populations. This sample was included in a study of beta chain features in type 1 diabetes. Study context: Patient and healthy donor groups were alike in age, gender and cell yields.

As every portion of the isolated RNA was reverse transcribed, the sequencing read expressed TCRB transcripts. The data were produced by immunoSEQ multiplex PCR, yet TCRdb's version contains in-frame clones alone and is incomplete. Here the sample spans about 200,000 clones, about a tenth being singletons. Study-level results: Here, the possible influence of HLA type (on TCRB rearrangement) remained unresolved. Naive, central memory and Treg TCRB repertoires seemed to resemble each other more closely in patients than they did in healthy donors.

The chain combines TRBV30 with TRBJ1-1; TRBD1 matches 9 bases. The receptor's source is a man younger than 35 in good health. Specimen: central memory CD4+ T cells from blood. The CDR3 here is CAWMDRGLSTEAFF. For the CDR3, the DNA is TGTGCCTGGATGGACAGGGGACTATCCACTGAAGCTTTCTTT.